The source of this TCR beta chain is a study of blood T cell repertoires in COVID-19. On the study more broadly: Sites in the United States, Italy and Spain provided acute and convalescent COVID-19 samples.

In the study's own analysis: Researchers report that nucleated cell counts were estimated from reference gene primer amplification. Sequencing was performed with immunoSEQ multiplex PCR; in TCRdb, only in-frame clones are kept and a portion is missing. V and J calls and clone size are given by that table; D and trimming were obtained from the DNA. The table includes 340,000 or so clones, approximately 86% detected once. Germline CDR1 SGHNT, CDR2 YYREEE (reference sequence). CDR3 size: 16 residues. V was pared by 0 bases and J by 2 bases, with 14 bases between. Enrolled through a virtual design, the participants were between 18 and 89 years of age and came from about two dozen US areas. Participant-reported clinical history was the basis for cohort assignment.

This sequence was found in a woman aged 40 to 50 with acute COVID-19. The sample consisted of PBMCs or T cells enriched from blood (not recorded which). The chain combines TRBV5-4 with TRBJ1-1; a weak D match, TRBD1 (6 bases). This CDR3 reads CASSLETGGGNTEAFF. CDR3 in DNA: TGTGCCAGCAGCTTGGAGACGGGAGGGGGAAACACTGAAGCTTTCTTT. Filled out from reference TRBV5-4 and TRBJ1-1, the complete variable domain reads ETGVTQSPTHLIKTRGQQVTLRCSSQSGHNTVSWYQQALGQGPQFIFQYYREEENGRGNFPPRFSGLQFPNYSSELNVNALELDDSALYLCASSLETGGGNTEAFFGQGTRLTVV.